One and the same sample provided the 18 T cell receptor beta chains below, sequenced in a study of identical twins listed by TCRdb under 2016. Receptors were amplified or captured by 5' RACE. Sequencing took place on an Illumina HiSeq 2000. TCRdb ran its own pipeline on the public reads, namely fastp trimming at Q25 and MiXCR clone calling, and kept in-frame beta chains. Rows merge per CDR3 protein into single entries with the most common DNA and genes. The sample includes about 20,000 distinct CDR3 sequences, with roughly 63% observed a single time. The ten largest clonotypes hold less than 6.5% of the sample. The sample consisted of memory (CD45RO+) T cells sorted from blood. Taken with the paper, the label for cell subset or site translates to: CD45RO+ enriched T cells. The source of these receptors is a woman aged 18-29 years in good health. This table probably holds off-target reads from a library built for another chain.

There are a few counts of this clonotype. The chain recombines TRBV11-2 with TRBJ2-5; D uncertain. The germline gives CDR1 SGHAT, CDR2 FQNNGV. Deletions cut 3 bases from V and 4 bases from J, with 12 bases between. The CDR3 has 14 residues. In DNA, the CDR3 is TGTGCCAGCAGCTTTCATGCGTCCGGAGAGACCCAGTACTTC. This translates into CASSFHASGETQYF.

This clonotype was recorded a few times. This chain links TRBV20-1 with TRBJ2-3; 9 nucleotides match TRBD2. The CDR3 consists of 15 residues. V lost 5 bases and J lost 8; bases outside the gene matches: 14. Germline assignment: CDR1 DFQATT and CDR2 SNEGSKA (reference sequence). For the CDR3, the DNA is TGCAGTGCTTCTCCGACTAGCGGCTGGGCTGGTACGCAGTATTTT. It encodes CSASPTSGWAGTQYF.

The chain carries TRBV2 and TRBJ2-5; the D is unclear. Per germline, CDR1 SNHLY and CDR2 FYNNEI. The CDR3 contains 11 residues. Trimming took 6 bases from V and 4 from J, leaving 6 bases between them. CDR3 in DNA: TGTGCCAGCAGGAGATCAGAGACCCAGTACTTC. Translation: CASRRSETQYF.

The V gene is TRBV2, the J gene TRBJ1-1; D is unresolved. Germline V lookup: CDR1 SNHLY, CDR2 FYNNEI. This CDR3 has 13 amino acids. V was shortened by 9 bases and J by 0 bases, with 11 bases between the two germline ends. CDR3 sequence (DNA): TGTGCCAGTAAGTCGCAGCTGAACACTGAAGCTTTCTTT. Its translation: CASKSQLNTEAFF.

The CDR3 DNA follows: TGTGCCAGCAGCTTCGATGCCTTAAAGACTAGCGGGAGGATGGATGAGCAGTTCTTC. Amino acids: CASSFDALKTSGRMDEQFF. The chain has TRBV6-2 or TRBV6-3 and TRBJ2-1, with 13 bases aligning to TRBD2. Germline CDR1 is MNHEY and CDR2 is SVGEGT. Unmatched junction bases numbered 19, after V lost 6 bases and J lost 8 bases. This CDR3 is 19 amino acids long.

The chain employs TRBV28 and TRBJ1-2; no reliable D call. This CDR3 contains 14 residues. With 6 bases removed from V and 2 bases from J, the gap between germline ends came to 13 bases. Germline CDR1 MDHEN, CDR2 SYDVKM. The CDR3 nucleotides read TGTGCCAGCAGCCCCATAGGACCCAACTATGGCTACACCTTC. Translating it yields CASSPIGPNYGYTF.

There are a few counts of this clonotype. The J gene is TRBJ2-2, the V gene TRBV7-9; 9 bases match TRBD1. Germline assignment: CDR1 SEHNR and CDR2 FQNEAQ (reference sequence). The CDR3 is made up of 16 amino acids. V was pared by 5 bases and J by 6 bases, with 10 bases of the junction left unmatched. CDR3 nucleotide sequence: TGTGCCAGCAGCCCTTCCGGGACAGGGTCGGCCGGGGAGCTGTTTTTT. This codes for CASSPSGTGSAGELFF.

This rearrangement joins TRBV12-3 or TRBV12-4 to TRBJ2-3, with a tentative D call TRBD2 (5 bases). Trimming pared 0 bases from V and 7 bases from J, leaving 8 bases between. This CDR3 contains 13 residues. CDR3 residues: CASSLAASYTQYF. Here the CDR3 DNA reads TGTGCCAGCAGTTTAGCAGCTAGCTATACGCAGTATTTT.

The V gene is TRBV12-3 or TRBV12-4, the J gene TRBJ2-3, with D uncertain. The length of the CDR3 is 15 residues. V gave up 4 bases and J gave up 2 bases, with 13 bases separating them. The DNA of the CDR3 is TGTGCCAGCAGTTCCGGATACTCGATCACAGATACGCAGTATTTT. Its translation: CASSSGYSITDTQYF.

The chain carries TRBV6-2 or TRBV6-3 and TRBJ1-5, with TRBD1 matching over 11 bases. There are 14 residues in the CDR3. Germline V CDR1 and CDR2: MNHEY, SVGEGT. V shed 6 bases, J shed 5 bases, and the junction held 3 bases outside the gene matches. CDR3 nucleotide sequence: TGTGCCAGCAGCGGGACAGGGGGTTATCAGCCCCAGCATTTT. It is translated as CASSGTGGYQPQHF.

The genes are TRBV11-1 and TRBJ2-7; 9 nucleotides align to TRBD1. This CDR3 has 16 amino acids. The germline CDR1 and CDR2 sequences are SGHAT and FQDESV (reference sequence). V lost 5 bases and J lost 4; bases outside the gene matches: 12. CDR3: CASSLRTGDRRYEQYF. In DNA, the CDR3 is TGTGCCAGCAGCCTAAGGACAGGGGACAGGCGGTACGAGCAGTACTTC.

The CDR3 protein is CASSARLAGVDEQFF. The CDR3 bases are TGTGCCAGCAGCGCACGACTAGCGGGAGTGGATGAGCAGTTCTTC. The rearrangement uses TRBV9 and TRBJ2-1, with TRBD2 matching over 12 bases. J was trimmed by 8 bases and V by 3 bases; bases with no gene match: 6. This CDR3 comprises 15 residues. CDR1 is SGDLS and CDR2 is YYNGEE in the germline V gene.

The V and J genes are TRBV27 and TRBJ1-1; D remains ambiguous. CDR1 is MNHEY, CDR2 SMNVEV, per germline (reference sequence). Trimming removed 0 bases from V and 4 bases from J, with 6 bases in between. There are 13 residues in the CDR3. The CDR3 loop is CASSLSWATEAFF. Written as DNA, the CDR3 is TGTGCCAGCAGTTTATCATGGGCCACTGAAGCTTTCTTT.

The genes are TRBV7-9 and TRBJ2-1; the D gene is possibly TRBD2 (6 bases). Trimming left V 1 base short and J 4 bases short, with 17 bases between. The CDR3 runs to 17 residues. Germline assignment: CDR1 SEHNR and CDR2 FQNEAQ (reference sequence). As DNA, the CDR3 is TGTGCCAGCAGCTTAGTCATTCTGGCGGGAAATTACAATGAGCAGTTCTTC. Amino acids: CASSLVILAGNYNEQFF.

The J gene is TRBJ2-7, the V gene TRBV18; 9 bases fit TRBD2. V shed 3 bases, J shed 4 bases, and the junction held 4 bases outside the gene matches. The CDR3 spans 14 residues. Germline CDR1 is KGHSH and CDR2 is LQKENI. The CDR3 DNA sequence: TGTGCCAGCTCACCTCCTAGCGGGATTTACGAGCAGTACTTC. Translated, it gives CASSPPSGIYEQYF.

This sequence joins TRBV7-2 and TRBJ2-4; D is uncertain. V lost 1 base to trimming and J lost 8 bases, with 3 bases between them. The V gene's germline CDR1 is SGHTA and CDR2 FQGNSA. The CDR3 has 11 residues. CDR3 nucleotide sequence: TGTGCCAGCAGCTTAGGGGACATTCAGTACTTC. This encodes CASSLGDIQYF.

This clonotype was seen once. The rearrangement uses TRBV11-2 and TRBJ2-2; tentatively, D is TRBD2 (6 bases). This CDR3 contains 15 residues. In germline, CDR1 is SGHAT, CDR2 FQNNGV. V gave up 4 bases and J gave up 5 bases, with 14 bases separating them. The CDR3 DNA reads as TGTGCCAGCAGCTGGAGACAAGGAGGGACCGGGGAGCTGTTTTTT. Translation: CASSWRQGGTGELFF.

The V call is TRBV18, the J call TRBJ2-1; D is perhaps TRBD1 or TRBD2 (5 bases each). Trimming pared 2 bases from V and 13 bases from J, leaving 18 bases between. The CDR3 totals 14 residues. Germline V lookup: CDR1 KGHSH, CDR2 LQKENI. CDR3 in DNA: TGTGCCAGCTCACCAAACTTTATAACGGGGACCCAGTTCTTC. It encodes CASSPNFITGTQFF. The complete variable domain, with remaining parts taken from reference TRBV18 and TRBJ2-1, reads NAGVMQNPRHLVRRRGQEARLRCSPMKGHSHVYWYRQLPEEGLKFMVYLQKENIIDESGMPKERFSAEFPKEGPSILRIQQVVRGDSAAYFCASSPNFITGTQFFGPGTRLTVL.